A single sample gave rise to the 9 T cell receptor beta chains below, sequenced in a study of T cells in Graves' hyperthyroidism and ophthalmopathy. What was amplified from RNA transcripts were TCR beta CDR3 regions. Carried out on the TCR CDR3, a first-round RT-PCR used the HTBI primer set. TCRdb re-analysed the multiplex PCR reads in MiXCR, keeping a single row per CDR3 protein. This sample has under 700,000 distinct CDR3 sequences, with over 15% found just once. Sequencing was done on a sample of blood. Every receptor here comes from a woman aged 18-29 years with Graves' hyperthyroidism.

This clonotype has ten or more counts. The J gene is TRBJ2-3, the V gene TRBV2; TRBD1 matches at 8 bases. This CDR3 contains 15 residues. Germline V gene lookup returns CDR1 SNHLY and CDR2 FYNNEI. Losses at the gene ends were 3 bases for V and 2 bases for J; bases not matched to a gene: 4. The CDR3 bases are TGTGCCAGCAGTGAGCCGACAGGGGCCACAGATACGCAGTATTTT. Amino acids: CASSEPTGATDTQYF. The variable domain in full, completed from reference TRBV2 and TRBJ2-3, reads EPEVTQTPSHQVTQMGQEVILRCVPISNHLYFYWYRQILGQKVEFLVSFYNNEISEKSEIFDDQFSVERPDGSNFTLKIRSTKLEDSAMYFCASSEPTGATDTQYFGPGTRLTVL.

This clonotype appeared many times. This sequence joins TRBV20-1 and TRBJ1-6; possibly TRBD1 for D (6 bases). The V end was cut by 5 bases, the J end by 0 bases, with 20 bases between. CDR1 is DFQATT, CDR2 SNEGSKA, per germline (reference sequence). This CDR3 region has 18 residues. The CDR3 DNA is TGCAGTGCTCCACCCCGGGACACACGAAGCTCCTATAATTCACCCCTCCACTTT. This sequence encodes CSAPPRDTRSSYNSPLHF.

This clonotype was counted ten times or more. A much larger clone differs from this one at a single base, so this may be a read error. This chain connects TRBV7-8 to TRBJ1-2; weak D call: TRBD1 (5 bases). This CDR3 region has 13 residues. CDR1 is SGHVS and CDR2 is FQNEAQ in the germline V gene. Trimming shortened V by 0 bases and J by 5 bases, and 7 bases separated the two germline ends. The CDR3 loop reads CASSLAGEYGYTF. The CDR3 coding sequence is TGTGCCAGCAGCTTAGCAGGGGAGTATGGCTACACCTTC.

This clonotype was observed a handful of times. The rearrangement links TRBV3-1 to TRBJ2-2; D is possibly TRBD1 (6 bases). Germline-derived CDR1 and CDR2 are LGHDT and YNNKEL (reference sequence). This CDR3 has 16 residues. Trimming removed 0 bases from V and 4 bases from J, with 12 bases in between. The CDR3 DNA follows: TGTGCCAGCAGCCAAGATCAGGGGTGGGCCACCGGGGAGCTGTTTTTT. As protein: CASSQDQGWATGELFF.

The table lists this clonotype with many counts. V gene TRBV27 combines with J gene TRBJ1-5, with 8 bases that match TRBD1. Germline V gene sequence: CDR1 MNHEY, CDR2 SMNVEV (reference sequence). CDR3 length equals 15 residues. The junction had 7 bases not matched to a gene; V was cut back by 5 bases and J by 4 bases. CDR3 sequence: CASSPGTGGNQPQHF. The CDR3 DNA reads as TGTGCCAGCAGTCCTGGGACAGGCGGAAATCAGCCCCAGCATTTT.

This clonotype was observed a few times. The rearrangement links TRBV5-6 to TRBJ1-3; possible D gene TRBD1, 5 bases. Trimming stripped 4 bases from V and 3 bases from J, with 14 bases between. Germline loops: CDR1 SGHDT, CDR2 YYEEEE. The CDR3 length is 15 residues. In DNA, the CDR3 is TGTGCCAGCAGCCCCCGTTGGGGGAGTGGAAACACCATATATTTT. Its protein is CASSPRWGSGNTIYF. The whole variable domain, remainder taken from reference TRBV5-6 and TRBJ1-3, is DAGVTQSPTHLIKTRGQQVTLRCSPKSGHDTVSWYQQALGQGPQFIFQYYEEEERQRGNFPDRFSGHQFPNYSSELNVNALLLGDSALYLCASSPRWGSGNTIYFGEGSWLTVV.

A remark on this clonotype: The junction departs from the called germline gene at one end, perhaps through a read error. The chain is built from TRBV5-4 and TRBJ2-1; the match to TRBD2 covers 12 bases. The CDR3 length is 15 residues. CDR1 SGHNT and CDR2 YYREEE come from the germline V gene (reference sequence). CDR3 amino acids: CASSLGLAGGDEKFF. As DNA, the CDR3 is TGTGCCAGCAGCTTGGGGCTAGCGGGGGGGGATGAGAAGTTCTTC. The whole variable domain, filled in from reference TRBV5-4 and TRBJ2-1, reads ETGVTQSPTHLIKTRGQQVTLRCSSQSGHNTVSWYQQALGQGPQFIFQYYREEENGRGNFPPRFSGLQFPNYSSELNVNALELDDSALYLCASSLGLAGGDEKFFGPGTRLTVL.

This clonotype was counted ten times or more. V is TRBV20-1 and J is TRBJ2-2; D gene uncertain. The CDR3 runs 14 residues. CDR1 and CDR2 from the germline V gene are DFQATT and SNEGSKA (reference sequence). Trimming took off 0 bases at V and 4 bases at J, with 9 bases between the two ends. The CDR3 region is CSARESFATGELFF. In DNA, the CDR3 is TGCAGTGCTAGAGAGAGCTTTGCCACCGGGGAGCTGTTTTTT.

This clonotype was observed a handful of times. This sequence joins TRBV30 and TRBJ2-2, with 7 bases aligning to TRBD1. The CDR3 runs 13 residues. Germline assignment: CDR1 GTSNPN and CDR2 SVGIG (reference sequence). Trimming took 5 bases from V and 4 from J; bases not matched to a gene: 4. CDR3 coding DNA: TGTGCCTGGGGACAGGAGTTCACCGGGGAGCTGTTTTTT. Translated, it gives CAWGQEFTGELFF.